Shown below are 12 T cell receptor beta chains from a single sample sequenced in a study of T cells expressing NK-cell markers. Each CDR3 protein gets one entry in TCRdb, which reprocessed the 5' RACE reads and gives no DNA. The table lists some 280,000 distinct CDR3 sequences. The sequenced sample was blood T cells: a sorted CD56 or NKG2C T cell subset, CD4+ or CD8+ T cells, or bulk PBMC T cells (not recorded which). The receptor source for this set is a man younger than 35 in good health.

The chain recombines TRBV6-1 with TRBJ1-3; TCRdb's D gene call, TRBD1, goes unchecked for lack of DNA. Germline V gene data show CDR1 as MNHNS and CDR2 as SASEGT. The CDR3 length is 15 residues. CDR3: CASSAQGSSGNTIYF.

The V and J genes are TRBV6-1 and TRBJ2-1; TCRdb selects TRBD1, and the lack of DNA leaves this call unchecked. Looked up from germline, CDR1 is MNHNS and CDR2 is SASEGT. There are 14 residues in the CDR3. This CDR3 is CASYKAGGDNEQFF.

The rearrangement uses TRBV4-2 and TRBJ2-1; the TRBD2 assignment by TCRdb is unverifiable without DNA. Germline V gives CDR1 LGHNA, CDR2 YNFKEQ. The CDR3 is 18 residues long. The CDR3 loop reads CASSQDLGTSGYYNEQFF.

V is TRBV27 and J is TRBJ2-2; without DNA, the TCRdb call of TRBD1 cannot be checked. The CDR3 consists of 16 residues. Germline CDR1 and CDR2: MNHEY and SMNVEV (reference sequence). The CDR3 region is CASRAFGGPDTGELFF.

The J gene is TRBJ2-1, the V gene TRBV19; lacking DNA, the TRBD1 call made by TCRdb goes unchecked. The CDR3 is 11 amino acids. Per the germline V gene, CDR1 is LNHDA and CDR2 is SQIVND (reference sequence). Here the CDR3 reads CASRPRDEQFF. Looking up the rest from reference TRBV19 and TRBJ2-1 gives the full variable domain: DGGITQSPKYLFRKEGQNVTLSCEQNLNHDAMYWYRQDPGQGLRLIYYSQIVNDFQKGDIAEGYSVSREKKESFPLTVTSAQKNPTAFYLCASRPRDEQFFGPGTRLTVL.

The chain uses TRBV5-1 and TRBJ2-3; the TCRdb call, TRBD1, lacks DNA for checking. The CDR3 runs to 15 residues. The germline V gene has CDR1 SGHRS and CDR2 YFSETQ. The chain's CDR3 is CASSQGQGKTDTQYF.

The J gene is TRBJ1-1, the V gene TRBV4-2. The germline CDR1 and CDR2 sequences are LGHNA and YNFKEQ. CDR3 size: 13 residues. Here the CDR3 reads CASSREHNTEAFF.

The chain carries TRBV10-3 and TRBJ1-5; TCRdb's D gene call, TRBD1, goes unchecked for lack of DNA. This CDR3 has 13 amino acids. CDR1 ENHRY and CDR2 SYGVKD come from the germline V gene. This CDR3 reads CAIRGTGVQPQHF.

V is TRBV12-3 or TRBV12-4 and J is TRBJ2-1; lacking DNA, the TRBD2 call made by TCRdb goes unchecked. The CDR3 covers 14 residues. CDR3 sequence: CASIRERSYNEQFF.

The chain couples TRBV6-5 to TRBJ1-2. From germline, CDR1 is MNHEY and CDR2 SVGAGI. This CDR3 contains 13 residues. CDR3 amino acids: CASSYEINYGYTF.

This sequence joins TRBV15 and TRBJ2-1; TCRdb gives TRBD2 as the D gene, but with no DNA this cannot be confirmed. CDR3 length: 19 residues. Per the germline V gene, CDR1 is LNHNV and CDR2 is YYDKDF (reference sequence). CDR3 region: CATSRGGASGRAKGNEQFF.

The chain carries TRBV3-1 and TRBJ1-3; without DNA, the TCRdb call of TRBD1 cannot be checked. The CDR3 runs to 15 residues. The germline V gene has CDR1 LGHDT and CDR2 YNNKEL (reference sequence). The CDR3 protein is CASSQRWTAGNTIYF.